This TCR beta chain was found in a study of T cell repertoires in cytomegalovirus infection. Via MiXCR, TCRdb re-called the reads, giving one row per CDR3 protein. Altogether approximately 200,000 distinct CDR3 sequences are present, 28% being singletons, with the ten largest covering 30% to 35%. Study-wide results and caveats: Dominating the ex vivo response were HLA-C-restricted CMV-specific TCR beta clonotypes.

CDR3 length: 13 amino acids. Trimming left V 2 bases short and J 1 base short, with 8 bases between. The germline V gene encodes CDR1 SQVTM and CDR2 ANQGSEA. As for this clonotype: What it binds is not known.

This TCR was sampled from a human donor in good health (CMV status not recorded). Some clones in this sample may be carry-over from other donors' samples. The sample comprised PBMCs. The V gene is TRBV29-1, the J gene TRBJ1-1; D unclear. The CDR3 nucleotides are TGCAGCGTTGAAAGCGGCGGGAACACTGAAGCTTTCTTT. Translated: CSVESGGNTEAFF.